This TCR beta chain is drawn from a study of cytomegalovirus exposure and HLA in healthy donors. Study-wide results and caveats: It emerged from a later analysis that several of the most significant clusters appeared to be linked to common viral pathogens.

Notes on this clone: What it recognizes is unknown.

The PCR made use of 60 Vbeta and 13 Jbeta primers. Authors' analysis steps: Later work found approximately 80 million unique TCR beta chains, with 9 million to 13 million shared. The method was immunoSEQ multiplex PCR; TCRdb's version includes in-frame clones alone and lacks a portion of them. Clone size and the V and J calls come from that table; the DNA yielded D and trimming. The sample records some 220,000 clones, roughly 84% being singletons. This CDR3 is built from 15 residues. V was shortened by 0 bases and J by 4 bases, with 11 bases between the two germline ends. Germline CDR1 reads MGHRA; CDR2 reads YSYEKL.

The clonotype comes from a girl aged 2-10 years in good health and CMV-seronegative. This chain links TRBV4-1 with TRBJ2-3; D is uncertain. Source material: PBMCs. The CDR3 loop reads CASSQDGSAPDTQYF. The CDR3 DNA sequence: TGCGCCAGCAGCCAAGACGGAAGCGCCCCAGATACGCAGTATTTT.